A single T cell receptor (beta chain) is shown here with its context. Libraries were prepared by immunoSEQ multiplex PCR; TCRdb keeps only in-frame clonotypes and omits some of them. The repertoire consists of 200,000 to 250,000 clones, with about 89% occurring once and the leading ten covering roughly 6.5%. This record comes from a study of blood T cell repertoires in COVID-19. With 6 bases clipped from V and 6 bases from J, the junction kept 25 bases outside the gene matches. This CDR3 comprises 21 residues. The TCR sequence derives from a man aged 55 to 70 who had recovered from COVID-19. The chain combines TRBV5-3 with TRBJ2-3; TRBD2 matches 13 bases. TRBV5-3 carries the ORF label, with uncertain function. The sequenced sample consisted of peripheral blood. The CDR3 DNA reads as TGTGCCAGAAACCCCCGTGGGAGGACTAGCGGGAGTGGCTATGTGGGGGATACGCAGTATTTT. Translated, it gives CARNPRGRTSGSGYVGDTQYF.